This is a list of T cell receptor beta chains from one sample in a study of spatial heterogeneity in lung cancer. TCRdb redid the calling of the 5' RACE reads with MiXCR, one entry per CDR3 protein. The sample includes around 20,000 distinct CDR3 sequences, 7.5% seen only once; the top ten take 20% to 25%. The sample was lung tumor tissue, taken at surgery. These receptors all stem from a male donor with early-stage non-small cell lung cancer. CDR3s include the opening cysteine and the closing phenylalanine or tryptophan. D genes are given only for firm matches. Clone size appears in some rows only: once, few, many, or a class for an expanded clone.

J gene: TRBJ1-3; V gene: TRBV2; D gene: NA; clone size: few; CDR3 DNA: TGTGCCAGCAGTCCTACAGGTACGAGCTCTGGAAACACCATATATTTT; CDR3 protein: CASSPTGTSSGNTIYF
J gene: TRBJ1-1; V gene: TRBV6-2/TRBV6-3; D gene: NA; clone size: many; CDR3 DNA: TGTGCCAGCAGTTACTCGAAGCAGGGAGGAACTGAAGCTTTCTTT; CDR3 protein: CASSYSKQGGTEAFF
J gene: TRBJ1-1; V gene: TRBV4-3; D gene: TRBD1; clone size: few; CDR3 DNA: TGCGCCAGCAGCCAAGAAGCAGGGGGATTGACTGAAGCTTTCTTT; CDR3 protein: CASSQEAGGLTEAFF
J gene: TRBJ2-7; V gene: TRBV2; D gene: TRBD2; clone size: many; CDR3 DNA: TGTGCCAGCATGGGACTAGCGGGGGGTACCTACGAGCAGTACTTC; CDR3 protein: CASMGLAGGTYEQYF
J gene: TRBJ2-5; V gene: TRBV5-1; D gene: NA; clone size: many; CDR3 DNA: TGCGCCAGCAGAGTTGGGGGACACCACCAAGAGACCCAGTACTTC; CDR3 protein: CASRVGGHHQETQYF
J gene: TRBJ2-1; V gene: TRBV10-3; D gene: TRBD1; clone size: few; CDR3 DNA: TGTGCCATCAGTGAAGTCCAGGGGGCGGACAATGAGCAGTTCTTC; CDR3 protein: CAISEVQGADNEQFF
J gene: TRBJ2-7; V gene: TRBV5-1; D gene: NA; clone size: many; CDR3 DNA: TGCGCCAGCAGCTTTACTTTGTCCTACGAGCAGTACTTC; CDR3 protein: CASSFTLSYEQYF
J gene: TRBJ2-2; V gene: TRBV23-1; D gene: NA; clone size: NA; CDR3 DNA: TGCGCCAGCAGTCAAGGAGGGGTCGGCCGGCGCGGCACCGGGGAGCTGTTTTTT; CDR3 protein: CASSQGGVGRRGTGELFF
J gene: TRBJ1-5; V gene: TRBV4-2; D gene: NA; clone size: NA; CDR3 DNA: TGTGCCAGCAGCCAAGAGAGGGGGTCGGGCAATCAGCCCCAGAATTTT; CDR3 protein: CASSQERGSGNQPQNF
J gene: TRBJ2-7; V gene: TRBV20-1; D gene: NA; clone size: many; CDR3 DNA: TGCAGTGCTAGAGCCGTAGACAGGACGAACTCCTACGAGCAGTACTTC; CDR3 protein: CSARAVDRTNSYEQYF
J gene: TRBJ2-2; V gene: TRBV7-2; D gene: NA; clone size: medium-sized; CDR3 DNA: TGTGCCAGCAGTTCAGGGCCTCTATCTGGGGAGCTGTTTTTT; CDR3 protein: CASSSGPLSGELFF
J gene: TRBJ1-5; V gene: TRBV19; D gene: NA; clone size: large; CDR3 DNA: TGTGCCAGTAGCTTTTTCGACTCGGCGGGCCAGCCCCAGCATTTT; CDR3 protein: CASSFFDSAGQPQHF
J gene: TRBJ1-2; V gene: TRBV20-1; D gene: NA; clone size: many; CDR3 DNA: TGCAGTGACGCGGGTAGTGGCTACACCTTC; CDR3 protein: CSDAGSGYTF
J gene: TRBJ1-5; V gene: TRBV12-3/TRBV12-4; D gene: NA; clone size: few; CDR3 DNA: TGTGCCAGCAGTTTCTCCAGGGATTATAGCAATCAGCCCCAGCATTTT; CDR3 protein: CASSFSRDYSNQPQHF